These 8 T cell receptor beta chains were all obtained from the same sample, sequenced in a study of CD8 T cells in ankylosing spondylitis. TCRdb processed the 5' RACE reads anew with MiXCR; each CDR3 protein has one entry. The data hold approximately 210,000 distinct CDR3 sequences, with roughly 13% observed a single time. The sequenced material came from blood, either unsorted or a sorted T cell fraction (not recorded which). The receptors stem from a male donor with ankylosing spondylitis or in good health (not recorded which).

This clonotype was seen a few times. The chain combines TRBV7-9 with TRBJ2-1; 11 bases map to TRBD2. CDR3 size: 15 residues. Per the germline V gene, CDR1 is SEHNR and CDR2 is FQNEAQ (reference sequence). V trimming: 5 bases; J trimming: 10 bases; junction bases outside the gene matches: 10. The CDR3 DNA is TGTGCCAGCAGCCTACCGACTAGCGGGACAGACGAGCAGTTCTTC. Translating gives CASSLPTSGTDEQFF. Complete variable domain (other parts from reference TRBV7-9 and TRBJ2-1): DTGVSQNPRHKITKRGQNVTFRCDPISEHNRLYWYRQTLGQGPEFLTYFQNEAQLEKSRLLSDRFSAERPKGSFSTLEIQRTEQGDSAMYLCASSLPTSGTDEQFFGPGTRLTVL.

In the case of this clonotype: A much larger clone differs by one base, so this may be a read error. The V and J genes are TRBV27 and TRBJ2-1, with 11 bases lining up with TRBD2. Losses at the gene ends were 7 bases for V and 4 bases for J; bases not matched to a gene: 6. The germline V gene encodes CDR1 MNHEY and CDR2 SMNVEV (reference sequence). The CDR3 contains 15 residues. The CDR3 reads CASTSGTSGYNEQFF. CDR3 bases: TGTGCCAGCACTTCCGGGACTAGCGGATACAATGAGCAGTTCTTC.

This clonotype was found a few times. The chain combines TRBV5-1 with TRBJ2-1, with TRBD2 identical over 9 bases. The CDR3 has 17 amino acids. V was pared by 3 bases and J by 0 bases, with 7 bases of the junction left unmatched. Looked up from germline, CDR1 is SGHRS and CDR2 is YFSETQ. The CDR3 here is CASSSRLAASSYNEQFF. CDR3 bases: TGCGCCAGCAGCTCCCGACTAGCGGCAAGCTCCTACAATGAGCAGTTCTTC.

The J gene is TRBJ2-5, the V gene TRBV7-2, with TRBD2 identical over 7 bases. Germline V gives CDR1 SGHTA, CDR2 FQGNSA. Losses at the gene ends were 3 bases for V and 5 bases for J; bases not matched to a gene: 12. The CDR3 is 16 amino acids. DNA for the CDR3: TGTGCCAGCAGCTTCGGTTGGGGCGGGAGAGGGGAGACCCAGTACTTC. This gives the protein CASSFGWGGRGETQYF.

This clonotype has ten or more counts. V gene TRBV4-1 combines with J gene TRBJ2-3, with a weak D call TRBD2 (6 bases). CDR1 and CDR2 from the germline V gene are MGHRA and YSYEKL. V was clipped by 3 bases and J by 4 bases, with 17 bases between them. This CDR3 is 16 amino acids long. CDR3 coding DNA: TGCGCCAGCAGCCAGAGTCGCGGGACCCCCCCAGATACGCAGTATTTT. Translating it yields CASSQSRGTPPDTQYF.

This clonotype was picked up a small number of times. The genes are TRBV3-1 and TRBJ2-3; D is unresolved. CDR1 is LGHDT and CDR2 is YNNKEL in the germline V gene (reference sequence). Deletions cut 0 bases from V and 6 bases from J, with 4 bases between. The CDR3 has 12 amino acids. CDR3 bases: TGTGCCAGCAGCCAAGATCATGATACGCAGTATTTT. Protein sequence: CASSQDHDTQYF.

The V call is TRBV9, the J call TRBJ1-1, with D unresolved. Trimming shortened V by 0 bases and J by 5 bases, and 8 bases separated the two germline ends. The germline gives CDR1 SGDLS, CDR2 YYNGEE. This CDR3 is 13 amino acids long. CDR3 region: CASSVGGRTEAFF. DNA for the CDR3: TGTGCCAGCAGCGTAGGGGGAAGGACTGAAGCTTTCTTT.

The chain recombines TRBV6-1 with TRBJ2-6; 9 positions match TRBD1. CDR1 and CDR2 from the germline V gene are MNHNS and SASEGT. V shed 10 bases and J 1 base; nucleotides not matched to a gene: 5. This CDR3 is 15 amino acids long. CDR3 bases: TGTGCCACCACGGGACAGGGATCTGGGGCCAACGTCCTGACTTTC. Translating gives CATTGQGSGANVLTF.